This TCR beta chain comes out of a study of shared clonotypes between healthy human individuals (dated by TCRdb to about 2020). General notes on the study: The cohort comprised a couple of women and three men aged 18 to 49 years. For each donor, CD4 naive and CD4 memory were each run on three plates, CD8 naive on two plates, and CD8 memory on one plate. The study deeply sequenced blood TCR repertoires of about five healthy adults to estimate repertoire size and the extent of clonotype sharing between individuals. To increase sequencing depth and limit assay-specific biases, different laboratories used diverse techniques to prepare libraries and sequence TCR repertoires. Per donor, leukapheresis produced somewhere between about 0.85 and 10 billion PBMCs. Overall study results and their limits: Naive subsets generally had larger estimated clonotype richness than memory subsets did. Based on pairwise subsampling, the degree of clonotype sharing among donors was expected to be affected by sequencing depth. About 5% of naive CD4, around 3.5% of naive CD8, about 2.5% of memory CD4, and less than 0.45% of memory CD8 clonotypes were shared across several donors. Rarefaction of sorted-subset datasets indicated incomplete sequencing despite the large sequencing depth. Only blood was sampled, and tissue TCR repertoires likely differ from those in blood. Compared with non-shared clonotypes, the clonotypes found in all four sorted-subset donors had higher generation probabilities. The small number of donors limited the genetic and exposure-history diversity represented.

Using the deep immunoSEQ assay, multiplex PCR amplified TCR CDR3 regions from genomic DNA. Extracted genomic DNA from each cell subset was spread evenly across all wells of several immunoSEQ 96-well plates, with each plate serving as a replicate. Each replicate PCR for sorted subsets received about 220 ng genomic DNA, equal to around 32,000 T cell genomes. Purified libraries were measured with a Qubit 3.0 fluorometer, size-checked on a Bioanalyzer 2100, and measured again with the KAPA Library Quantification kit. Every immunoSEQ 96-well plate was sequenced on a separate single-read 150-cycle Illumina NextSeq 550 flow cell. As for how the authors treated the data: Because the immunoSEQ output included only junctional sequences and no quality scores, the filtering could not be the same as the filtering used for full-length reads. To assign V/J genes and CDR3, sequences were annotated using PyIR, a Python wrapper for IgBLAST v1.9, with IMGT germline references. Reads were filtered out if the reads had weak V/J assignments (E-value above 1e-6), no CDR3, stop codons, out-of-frame junctions, or ambiguous translated residues. V3J clonotypes were defined as sequences sharing the same inferred V gene, J gene, and CDR3 amino acid sequence. Percentage overlap between repertoires was calculated by dividing the number of shared unique clonotypes by the size of the smaller repertoire. Three approaches were used to assess repertoire richness: RTK rarefaction, the Chao1 estimator, and Recon v2.1 estimates of unobserved clonotypes. Generation probabilities were computed with OLGA for all TCRbeta clonotypes obtained by the gDNA method from a few donors. Not all clones reach the TCRdb copy of this immuneACCESS table, which keeps in-frame sequences only. Checked studies attribute under half of the gap to unresolved V genes and leave the rest unexplained. The V and J calls and clone size come from that table; D and trimming were worked out from the DNA. The sample table holds roughly 590,000 clones, of which nearly 97% were seen once. The ten largest clones take up 0.11% of the sample.

Turning to this clone: Its binding antigen is unknown. No clone much larger than this one lies a single base away; base qualities are absent.

For the CD8 naive samples, CD45RO-negative cells were positively selected for CCR7, yielding a CD45RA+CCR7+ population from which TemRA cells were excluded. The donors were healthy, HIV-negative adults who had no recently reported acute infections or vaccinations. Every donor was a Caucasian adult residing in Nashville, Tennessee, USA. After blood collection by leukapheresis, PBMCs were isolated using Ficoll-Histopaque density gradient centrifugation and then cryopreserved in the vapor phase of liquid nitrogen. Analytical flow cytometry was used to check the purity and quantity of each magnetically sorted T cell population. From each sorted fraction, genomic DNA was isolated and quantified by UV absorbance on a Nanodrop 2000c. The germline V gene (reference sequence) specifies SEHNR as CDR1 and FQNEAQ as CDR2. Deletion took 11 bases off V and 6 bases off J, with a span of 9 bases between the germline ends. The CDR3 runs 10 residues from the cysteine to the phenylalanine. Only the CDR3 part of the read is kept: 30 bases, read in frame from the first base.

The chain was built from TRBV7-9 and TRBJ2-3; TRBD2 is possibly the D segment (5 matching bases). This receptor was taken from a woman aged 30 to 39 in good health. The specimen was naive CD8+ T cells sorted from blood. In the paper's terms, the cell subset or site label means: CD45RA+CCR7+. In nucleotide form, the sequence is TGTGCCGCGGGCGGGGATACGCAGTATTTT. Its protein is CAAGGDTQYF.